This is a list of T cell receptor beta chains from one sample in a study of post-analysis software for immune sequencing data. TCRdb analysed the PCR reads with MiXCR anew, one entry per CDR3 protein. The sample has approximately 690,000 distinct CDR3 sequences, roughly three fifths seen once. Sequenced sample: blood. Every receptor here comes from a girl between 2 and 10 years old with multiple sclerosis. The CDR3 runs from the conserved cysteine through the conserved F or W. The D gene is left open where the match is weak. Some rows have no size entry. The others give once, few or many, or a class for an expanded clone.

size: few
D: TRBD1
J: TRBJ1-1
V: TRBV20-1
length: 12
CDR3: CSALRGSTEAFF
DNA: TGCAGTGCCCTCAGGGGGTCAACTGAAGCTTTCTTT

size: -
D: -
J: TRBJ2-7
V: TRBV10-3
length: 15
CDR3: CAISESEGGSYEQYF
DNA: TGTGCCATCAGTGAGTCTGAGGGCGGCTCCTACGAGCAGTACTTC

size: few
D: -
J: TRBJ2-1
V: TRBV27
length: 15
CDR3: CASSMGAGVSNEQFF
DNA: TGTGCCAGCAGTATGGGGGCCGGGGTTAGTAATGAGCAGTTCTTC

size: -
D: -
J: TRBJ2-7
V: TRBV20-1
length: 14
CDR3: CSARDPLTGYEQYF
DNA: TGCAGTGCTAGAGACCCCCTTACAGGCTACGAGCAGTACTTC

size: few
D: -
J: TRBJ1-1
V: TRBV29-1
length: 14
CDR3: CSVSEGLMNTEAFF
DNA: TGCAGCGTCTCTGAGGGACTGATGAACACTGAAGCTTTCTTT

size: -
D: -
J: TRBJ2-1
V: TRBV5-6
length: 15
CDR3: CASSLVGTGAGEQFF
DNA: TGTGCCAGCAGCTTGGTTGGGACTGGGGCAGGGGAGCAGTTCTTC

size: -
D: TRBD2
J: TRBJ2-5
V: TRBV4-1
length: 16
CDR3: CASSRFWGTSRETQYF
DNA: TGCGCCAGCAGCCGGTTCTGGGGGACTAGCAGAGAGACCCAGTACTTC

size: -
D: -
J: TRBJ2-5
V: TRBV7-2
length: 17
CDR3: CASSFDSRIGVGETQYF
DNA: TGTGCCAGCAGCTTCGACTCTAGGATTGGTGTGGGAGAGACCCAGTACTTC

size: -
D: -
J: TRBJ2-5
V: TRBV11-2
length: 15
CDR3: CASSYGDRDQETQYF
DNA: TGTGCCAGCAGCTACGGAGACAGAGACCAAGAGACCCAGTACTTC

size: -
D: TRBD1
J: TRBJ2-1
V: TRBV12-3/TRBV12-4
length: 17
CDR3: CASSVAMWDRGNNEQFF
DNA: TGTGCCAGCAGCGTAGCGATGTGGGACAGGGGGAACAATGAGCAGTTCTTC

size: once
D: TRBD1
J: TRBJ1-4
V: TRBV5-5
length: 14
CDR3: CASTVTGATEKLFF
DNA: TGTGCCAGCACCGTGACAGGGGCAACTGAAAAACTGTTTTTT

size: -
D: -
J: TRBJ2-7
V: TRBV5-1
length: 14
CDR3: CASSFIIGSDEQYF
DNA: TGCGCCAGCAGCTTCATCATCGGCTCGGACGAGCAGTACTTC

size: -
D: -
J: TRBJ2-5
V: TRBV6-2/TRBV6-3
length: 14
CDR3: CASRYLRVQETQYF
DNA: TGTGCCAGCAGGTACCTAAGGGTGCAAGAGACCCAGTACTTC

size: -
D: -
J: TRBJ2-7
V: TRBV5-1
length: 13
CDR3: CASSLLGSHEQYF
DNA: TGCGCCAGCAGCCTGCTGGGATCCCACGAGCAGTACTTC

size: -
D: -
J: TRBJ2-1
V: TRBV2
length: 17
CDR3: CASSDGSGQGKNNEQFF
DNA: TGTGCCAGCAGTGATGGATCAGGGCAGGGGAAAAACAATGAGCAGTTCTTC

size: -
D: -
J: TRBJ2-7
V: TRBV7-2
length: 14
CDR3: CASGLGLGPYEQYF
DNA: TGTGCCAGCGGCTTAGGATTGGGACCCTACGAGCAGTACTTC

size: few
D: -
J: TRBJ2-7
V: TRBV5-5
length: 15
CDR3: CASSLSPAASYEQYF
DNA: TGTGCCAGCAGCTTGAGCCCGGCAGCCTCCTACGAGCAGTACTTC

size: -
D: TRBD2
J: TRBJ2-3
V: TRBV7-3
length: 15
CDR3: CASSATSGRADTQYF
DNA: TGTGCCAGCAGCGCGACTAGCGGGAGGGCAGATACGCAGTATTTT

size: -
D: -
J: TRBJ2-1
V: TRBV11-2
length: 13
CDR3: CASSQFPGDEQFF
DNA: TGTGCCAGCAGTCAGTTCCCGGGGGATGAGCAGTTCTTC

size: -
D: -
J: TRBJ2-5
V: TRBV15
length: 18
CDR3: CATSRDSSSEVSSSTQYF
DNA: TGTGCCACCAGCAGAGACTCTTCTTCGGAGGTCTCGAGTTCGACCCAGTACTTC

size: -
D: -
J: TRBJ2-3
V: TRBV4-2
length: 14
CDR3: CVSSQERGRDTQYF
DNA: TGTGTCAGCAGCCAAGAGAGGGGAAGAGATACGCAGTATTTT

size: once
D: -
J: TRBJ2-3
V: TRBV10-1
length: 14
CDR3: CASSDAGVADTQYF
DNA: TGCGCCAGCAGTGATGCAGGGGTGGCAGATACGCAGTATTTT

size: once
D: -
J: TRBJ2-3
V: TRBV2
length: 15
CDR3: CASSDGSSYTDTQYF
DNA: TGTGCCAGCAGTGATGGCTCTTCCTACACAGATACGCAGTATTTT

size: -
D: TRBD1
J: TRBJ2-1
V: TRBV12-3/TRBV12-4
length: 17
CDR3: CASSFRSGQVTLDEQFF
DNA: TGTGCCAGCAGTTTTAGGTCGGGACAGGTTACCCTAGATGAGCAGTTCTTC

size: -
D: -
J: TRBJ1-3
V: TRBV12-3/TRBV12-4
length: 15
CDR3: CASSLAGSAGNTIYF
DNA: TGTGCCAGCAGTTTGGCCGGGAGTGCTGGAAACACCATATATTTT

size: -
D: -
J: TRBJ2-5
V: TRBV7-2
length: 13
CDR3: CASSTPTKETQYF
DNA: TGTGCCAGCAGCACGCCGACGAAAGAGACCCAGTACTTC

size: -
D: -
J: TRBJ2-7
V: TRBV19
length: 14
CDR3: CASTPTPFLGEQYF
DNA: TGTGCCAGTACCCCGACCCCCTTTCTAGGCGAGCAGTACTTC

size: -
D: -
J: TRBJ2-7
V: TRBV12-3/TRBV12-4
length: 13
CDR3: CASSLTQGYEQYF
DNA: TGTGCCAGCAGTTTAACCCAGGGGTACGAGCAGTACTTC

size: once
D: -
J: TRBJ1-1
V: TRBV6-6
length: 14
CDR3: CASSFPGESTEAFF
DNA: TGTGCCAGCAGTTTTCCAGGGGAGAGCACTGAAGCTTTCTTT

size: -
D: TRBD1
J: TRBJ2-5
V: TRBV29-1
length: 14
CDR3: CSVEDWTGQETQYF
DNA: TGCAGCGTTGAAGATTGGACAGGTCAAGAGACCCAGTACTTC

size: -
D: -
J: TRBJ2-1
V: TRBV29-1
length: 11
CDR3: CSVDWYNEQFF
DNA: TGCAGCGTTGATTGGTACAATGAGCAGTTCTTC

size: -
D: -
J: TRBJ2-1
V: TRBV24-1
length: 13
CDR3: CATIGGPNNEQFF
DNA: TGTGCCACCATCGGGGGCCCGAACAATGAGCAGTTCTTC

size: -
D: -
J: TRBJ2-7
V: TRBV2
length: 13
CDR3: CASEPDWSYEQYF
DNA: TGTGCCAGTGAACCGGACTGGTCCTACGAGCAGTACTTC

size: few
D: TRBD1
J: TRBJ2-5
V: TRBV2
length: 13
CDR3: CASNRGKQETQYF
DNA: TGTGCCAGCAACAGGGGGAAACAAGAGACCCAGTACTTC

size: -
D: -
J: TRBJ2-7
V: TRBV20-1
length: 15
CDR3: CSAREGGGKYYEQYF
DNA: TGCAGTGCTAGAGAAGGGGGGGGCAAGTACTACGAGCAGTACTTC

size: -
D: -
J: TRBJ1-2
V: TRBV4-2
length: 17
CDR3: CASSQEVQGVSNYGYTF
DNA: TGTGCCAGCAGCCAAGAGGTTCAGGGTGTTTCTAACTATGGCTACACCTTC

size: -
D: TRBD1
J: TRBJ2-1
V: TRBV20-1
length: 16
CDR3: CSATDREAFAYNEQFF
DNA: TGCAGTGCCACAGACAGGGAAGCGTTCGCCTACAATGAGCAGTTCTTC

size: -
D: -
J: TRBJ2-6
V: TRBV6-1
length: 17
CDR3: CASRGSYQSSRANVLTF
DNA: TGTGCCAGCAGGGGCTCTTACCAGAGTTCTAGGGCCAACGTCCTGACTTTC